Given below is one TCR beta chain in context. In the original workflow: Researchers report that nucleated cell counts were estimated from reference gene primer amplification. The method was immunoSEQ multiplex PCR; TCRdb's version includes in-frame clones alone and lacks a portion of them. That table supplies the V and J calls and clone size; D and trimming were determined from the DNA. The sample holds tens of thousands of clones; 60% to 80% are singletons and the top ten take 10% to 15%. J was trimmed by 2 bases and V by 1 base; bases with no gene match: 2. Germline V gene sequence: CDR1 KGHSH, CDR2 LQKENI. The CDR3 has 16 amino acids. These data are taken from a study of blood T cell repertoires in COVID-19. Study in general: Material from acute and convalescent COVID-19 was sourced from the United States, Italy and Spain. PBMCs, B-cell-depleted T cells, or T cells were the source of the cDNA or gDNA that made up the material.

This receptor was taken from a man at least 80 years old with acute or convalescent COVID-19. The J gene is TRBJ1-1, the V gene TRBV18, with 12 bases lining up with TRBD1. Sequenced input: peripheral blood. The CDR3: CASSPRGQGANTEAFF. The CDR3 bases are TGTGCCAGCTCACCACGGGGACAGGGGGCCAACACTGAAGCTTTCTTT.